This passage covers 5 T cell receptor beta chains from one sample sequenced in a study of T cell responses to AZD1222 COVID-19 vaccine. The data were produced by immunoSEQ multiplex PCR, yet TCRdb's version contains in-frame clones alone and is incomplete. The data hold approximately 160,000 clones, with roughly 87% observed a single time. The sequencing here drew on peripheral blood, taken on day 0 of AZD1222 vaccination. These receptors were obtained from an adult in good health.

CDR3 DNA: TGTGCCAGCACCCCAACCTTACACTATGGCTACACCTTC. The encoded protein is CASTPTLHYGYTF. The chain carries TRBV28 and TRBJ1-2; D not resolved. V lost 7 bases and J 3 bases, leaving 12 bases between the germline ends. Germline CDR1 and CDR2: MDHEN and SYDVKM. CDR3 length: 13 amino acids.

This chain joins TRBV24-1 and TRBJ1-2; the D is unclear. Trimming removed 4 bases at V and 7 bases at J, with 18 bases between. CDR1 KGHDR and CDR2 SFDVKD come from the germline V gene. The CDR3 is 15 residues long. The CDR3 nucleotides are TGTGCCACCAGTGACCCGCGGGCCTCCAATTTTGGCTACACCTTC. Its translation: CATSDPRASNFGYTF.

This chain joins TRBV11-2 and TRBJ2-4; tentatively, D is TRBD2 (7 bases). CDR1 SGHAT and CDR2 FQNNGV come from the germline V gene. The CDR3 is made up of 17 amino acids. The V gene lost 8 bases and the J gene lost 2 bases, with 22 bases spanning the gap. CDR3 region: CASAEGGGSATKNIQYF. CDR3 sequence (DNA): TGTGCCAGCGCCGAGGGGGGCGGGAGTGCGACCAAAAACATTCAGTACTTC.

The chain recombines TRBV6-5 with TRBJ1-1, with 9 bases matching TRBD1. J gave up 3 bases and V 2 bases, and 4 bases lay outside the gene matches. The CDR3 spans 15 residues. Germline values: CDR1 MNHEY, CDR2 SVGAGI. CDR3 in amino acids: CASSYLQGADTEAFF. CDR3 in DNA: TGTGCCAGCAGTTACCTACAGGGGGCGGACACTGAAGCTTTCTTT.

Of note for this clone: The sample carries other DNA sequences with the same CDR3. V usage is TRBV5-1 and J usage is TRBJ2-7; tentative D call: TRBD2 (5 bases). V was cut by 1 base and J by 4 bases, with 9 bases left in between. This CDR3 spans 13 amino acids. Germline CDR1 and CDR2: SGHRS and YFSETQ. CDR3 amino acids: CASSLNGGYEQYF. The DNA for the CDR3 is TGCGCCAGCAGCTTGAACGGCGGGTACGAGCAGTACTTC. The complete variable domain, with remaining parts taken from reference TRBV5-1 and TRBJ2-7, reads KAGVTQTPRYLIKTRGQQVTLSCSPISGHRSVSWYQQTPGQGLQFLFEYFSETQRNKGNFPGRFSGRQFSNSRSEMNVSTLELGDSALYLCASSLNGGYEQYFGPGTRLTVT.